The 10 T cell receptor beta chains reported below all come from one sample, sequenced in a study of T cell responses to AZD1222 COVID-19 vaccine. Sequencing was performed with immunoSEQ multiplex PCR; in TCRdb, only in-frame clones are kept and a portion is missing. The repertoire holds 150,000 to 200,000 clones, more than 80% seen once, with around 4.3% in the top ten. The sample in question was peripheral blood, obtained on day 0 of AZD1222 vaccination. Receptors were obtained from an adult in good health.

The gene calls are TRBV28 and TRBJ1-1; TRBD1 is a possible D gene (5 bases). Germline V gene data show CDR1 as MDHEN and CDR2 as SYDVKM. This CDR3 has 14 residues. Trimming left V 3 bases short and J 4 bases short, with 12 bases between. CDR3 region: CASSFQGISTEAFF. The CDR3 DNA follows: TGTGCCAGCAGTTTCCAGGGCATAAGCACTGAAGCTTTCTTT.

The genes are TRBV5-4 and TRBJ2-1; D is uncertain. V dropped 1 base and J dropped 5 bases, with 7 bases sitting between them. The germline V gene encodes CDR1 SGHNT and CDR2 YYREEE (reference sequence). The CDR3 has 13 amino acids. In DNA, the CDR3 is TGTGCCAGCAGCTTGCCTGGGGACAATGAGCAGTTCTTC. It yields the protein CASSLPGDNEQFF. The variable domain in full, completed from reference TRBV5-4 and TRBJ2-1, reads ETGVTQSPTHLIKTRGQQVTLRCSSQSGHNTVSWYQQALGQGPQFIFQYYREEENGRGNFPPRFSGLQFPNYSSELNVNALELDDSALYLCASSLPGDNEQFFGPGTRLTVL.

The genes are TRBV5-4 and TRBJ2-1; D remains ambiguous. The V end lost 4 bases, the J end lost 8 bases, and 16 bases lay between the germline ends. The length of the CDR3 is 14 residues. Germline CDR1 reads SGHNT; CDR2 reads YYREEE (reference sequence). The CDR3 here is CASSRRTFQDEQFF. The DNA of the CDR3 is TGTGCCAGCAGCCGAAGGACGTTTCAGGATGAGCAGTTCTTC.

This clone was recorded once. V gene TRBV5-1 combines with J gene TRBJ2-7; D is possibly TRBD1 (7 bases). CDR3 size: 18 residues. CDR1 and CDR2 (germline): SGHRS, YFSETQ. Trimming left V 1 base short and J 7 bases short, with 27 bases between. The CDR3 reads CASSLTGVGIIGGGEQYF. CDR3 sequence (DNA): TGCGCCAGCAGCTTGACAGGGGTTGGAATAATCGGGGGCGGTGAGCAGTACTTC.

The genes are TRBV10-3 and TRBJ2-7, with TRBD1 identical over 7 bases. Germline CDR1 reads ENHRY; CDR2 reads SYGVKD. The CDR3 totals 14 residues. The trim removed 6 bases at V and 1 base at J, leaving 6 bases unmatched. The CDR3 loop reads CAISPRQGSYEQYF. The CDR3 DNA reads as TGTGCCATCAGCCCCAGACAGGGATCCTACGAGCAGTACTTC.

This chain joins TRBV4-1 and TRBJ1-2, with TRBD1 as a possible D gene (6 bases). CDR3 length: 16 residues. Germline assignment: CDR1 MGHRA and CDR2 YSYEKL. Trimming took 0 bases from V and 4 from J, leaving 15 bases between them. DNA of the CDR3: TGCGCCAGCAGCCAAGATGAATTACAGGGCTCCTATGGCTACACCTTC. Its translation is CASSQDELQGSYGYTF.

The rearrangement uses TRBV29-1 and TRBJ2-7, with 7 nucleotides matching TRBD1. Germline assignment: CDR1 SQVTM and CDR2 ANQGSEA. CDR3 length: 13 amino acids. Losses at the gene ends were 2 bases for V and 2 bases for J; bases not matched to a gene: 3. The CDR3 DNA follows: TGCAGCGTTGAATCCCAGGGGGCCTACGAGCAGTACTTC. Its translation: CSVESQGAYEQYF.

The CDR3 is CASNGIGLVGTEAFF. The CDR3, as DNA: TGTGCCAGTAACGGCATCGGGCTTGTTGGCACTGAAGCTTTCTTT. This chain connects TRBV19 to TRBJ1-1; no firm D call. V shed 7 bases and J shed 4 bases, with 19 bases lying between them. Germline CDR1 LNHDA, CDR2 SQIVND (reference sequence). The CDR3 is 15 residues long.

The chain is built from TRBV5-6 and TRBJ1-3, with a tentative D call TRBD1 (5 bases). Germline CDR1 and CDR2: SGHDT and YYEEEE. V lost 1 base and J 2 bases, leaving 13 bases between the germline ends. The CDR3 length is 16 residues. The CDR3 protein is CASSLIGAGTGNTIYF. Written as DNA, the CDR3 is TGTGCCAGCAGCTTGATTGGGGCAGGCACTGGAAACACCATATATTTT.

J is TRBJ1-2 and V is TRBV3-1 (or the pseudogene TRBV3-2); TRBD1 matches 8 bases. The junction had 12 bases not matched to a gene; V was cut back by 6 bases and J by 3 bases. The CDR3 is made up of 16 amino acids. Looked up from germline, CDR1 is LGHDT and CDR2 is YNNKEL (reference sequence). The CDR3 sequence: CASRGGARGPHYGYTF. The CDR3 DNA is TGTGCCAGCAGAGGAGGGGCCAGGGGGCCCCACTATGGCTACACCTTC.